This TCR beta chain is from a study of T cells in Graves' hyperthyroidism and ophthalmopathy. Under 3 months was the duration of disease in ophthalmopathy patients, who also had a Clinical Activity Score of at least 3 and a NOSPECS grade of at least 4. The diagnostic basis comprised clinical symptoms, serum thyroxine and TRAb, thyroid ultrasound and orbital computed tomography. This clonotype was seen many times. RNA transcripts provided the source from which TCR beta CDR3 regions were amplified. The HTBI primer set served for first-round RT-PCR of the TCR CDR3. TCRdb reprocessed the multiplex PCR reads via MiXCR and lists one record per CDR3 protein. The data contain around 400,000 distinct CDR3 sequences, roughly 15% of them singletons. Germline V gene sequence: CDR1 SEHNR, CDR2 FQNEAQ (reference sequence). V lost 3 bases and J lost 1, with 12 bases in between. The CDR3 is 15 amino acids.

The sequenced material came from blood. This TCR came from a woman aged 60-75 years with Graves' ophthalmopathy. V usage is TRBV7-9 and J usage is TRBJ1-1; the D is unclear. Written as DNA, the CDR3 is TGTGCCAGCAGCTTCATAGTCGGGGAGAACACTGAAGCTTTCTTT. The encoded protein is CASSFIVGENTEAFF.